This T cell receptor (beta chain) was identified in a study of blood T cells in healthy people across ages. Study-level results: Correlation between TCR beta diversity and naive T cell percentage was strong. It was the long-lived donors that had more naive CD4+ cells and higher diversity than aged donors.

The use of a sample-barcoded 5' primer and a J-beta primer mix characterized a second PCR of about 7 to 12 cycles. Each cDNA molecule, via a template-switch adaptor with 12 random nucleotides, was tagged. TCRdb independently ran MiXCR on the 5' RACE reads; one entry per CDR3 protein. The profile shows around 800,000 distinct CDR3 sequences, around a quarter of them singletons. V lost 7 bases and J lost 4, with 11 bases in between. Germline lookup yields CDR1 SQVTM and CDR2 ANQGSEA. The length of the CDR3 is 12 residues. This clonotype was picked up a small number of times. As yet, its antigen is unknown. These data were also filed under a second study, of T cells of mothers and their children.

The sample comprised blood. The rearrangement joins TRBV29-1 to TRBJ2-4; possible D gene TRBD1, 6 bases. The sequence came from a boy younger than 18 in good health. CDR3 sequence: CSAERGKNIQYF. The CDR3 DNA reads TGCAGCGCCGAAAGGGGGAAAAACATTCAGTACTTC.